Sequencing of this T cell receptor (beta chain) was carried out in a study of CD8 T cells in Susac syndrome. Stable or active relapsing-remitting multiple sclerosis, untreated and meeting revised McDonald criteria, defined the controls. Negative magnetic isolation gave CD8+ and CD4+ cells; FACS enriched CD8+ TEMRA. This CDR3 comprises 15 residues. Germline V gene data show CDR1 as DFQATT and CDR2 as SNEGSKA (reference sequence). Trimming at V came to 3 bases and at J to 1 base, leaving 6 bases not matched to a gene. RNA totalling roughly 0.45 to 1 ug underwent reverse transcription with random hexamers. Amplification of TCR beta CDR3 spanned 54 Vbeta and 13 Jbeta via immunoSEQ multiplex PCR. TCRdb processed the immunoSEQ multiplex PCR reads anew with MiXCR; each CDR3 protein has one entry. Here the sample spans some 300,000 distinct CDR3 sequences, 85% being singletons.

The clonotype was recovered from a human donor with multiple sclerosis. The sample comprised CD8+ T cells from PBMCs. The chain employs TRBV20-1 and TRBJ2-5; 9 positions agree with TRBD1. For the CDR3, the DNA is TGCAGTGCTAGGGGACAGGGCCTAGCCCAAGAGACCCAGTACTTC. Protein: CSARGQGLAQETQYF.